The text below deals with one TCR beta chain. Its antigen is as yet unknown. Running of the v3.0 immunoSEQ assay took place at survey level. The method was immunoSEQ multiplex PCR; TCRdb's version includes in-frame clones alone and lacks a portion of them. Among under 40,000 clones listed, approximately 85% were seen once. These data come from a study of long-term antiretroviral therapy in people with HIV. Study conclusions and caveats: Clonal expansions arising prior to ART prevailed in the repertoire at every time point. Gathering of blood took place between about 2004 and 2017, possibly under older ART regimens.

The source was unsorted PBMCs, collected roughly 2.9 years before starting antiretroviral therapy. The sequence came from a woman aged 30 to 39 with HIV.

As DNA, the CDR3 is TGTGCCAGCAGTTACTCGGGCCGGAACACCGGGGAGCTGTTTTTT. Protein sequence: CASSYSGRNTGELFF. The chain is built from TRBV6-6 and TRBJ2-2; no firm D call. Germline V lookup: CDR1 MNHNY, CDR2 SVGAGI (reference sequence). CDR3 length: 15 amino acids. The V end was cut by 0 bases, the J end by 1 base, with 6 bases between.